The entry below gives a single T cell receptor (beta chain) sequence along with its context. The target antigen is unknown. This sample was included in a study of cytomegalovirus exposure and HLA in healthy donors. Notes on the study in general: Follow-up analysis later connected one missense variant in DCLRE1C with trimming of TCR beta V- and J-genes.

The CDR3 is 15 residues long. J was trimmed by 8 bases and V by 0 bases; bases with no gene match: 4. Germline V gene sequence: CDR1 SGDLS, CDR2 YYNGEE. This PCR relied on a set of 60 Vbeta primers and 13 Jbeta primers. The repertoire was sequenced with immunoSEQ multiplex PCR; TCRdb's copy has only in-frame clones and lacks some. In the table there are around 220,000 clones, approximately 80% of which are singletons. The gene calls are TRBV9 and TRBJ2-1, with 11 bases identical to TRBD2. The sequence was obtained from a man aged 40-50 years in good health and CMV-seronegative. Sequences were obtained from PBMCs. The CDR3: CASSVVLAGADEQFF. The CDR3 DNA follows: TGTGCCAGCAGCGTAGTACTAGCGGGAGCTGATGAGCAGTTCTTC.